Shown below are 29 T cell receptor beta chains from a single sample sequenced in a study of CXCR3-negative and CXCR3-positive naive CD8 T cells. Libraries were UMI-labeled 5' RACE TRB cDNA. Using the 5' RACE reads, TCRdb records one entry per CDR3 protein without DNA. Its table records 75,000 or so distinct CDR3 sequences. Sequenced input: naive CXCR3- CD8+ T cells from blood. Subset given: CD45RO-CCR7+CD27+CD95- naive CD8+ T cells lacking CXCR3 (TNR3-). Every receptor here comes from a human donor in good health. Some clones in this sample may be carry-over from other donors' samples.

This rearrangement joins TRBV7-9 to TRBJ2-1. Per the germline V gene, CDR1 is SEHNR and CDR2 is FQNEAQ (reference sequence). The CDR3 contains 15 residues. CDR3 in amino acids: CASGITGVSYNEQFF.

The genes are TRBV19 and TRBJ1-5; TCRdb names TRBD1, which stays unverified in the absence of DNA. CDR1 is LNHDA, CDR2 SQIVND, per germline (reference sequence). The CDR3 is 15 residues long. This CDR3 reads CASSIDLWGNQPQHF.

The chain recombines TRBV28 with TRBJ1-3; TCRdb picks TRBD1, but there is no DNA to check that call. CDR1 is MDHEN and CDR2 is SYDVKM in the germline V gene. This CDR3 is built from 17 residues. The chain's CDR3 is CASTMRPDRDSGNTIYF.

The rearrangement joins TRBV20-1 to TRBJ2-1; TCRdb picks TRBD2, but there is no DNA to check that call. The CDR3 spans 14 residues. Germline V CDR1 and CDR2: DFQATT, SNEGSKA (reference sequence). CDR3: CSATLAGDYNEQFF.

The rearrangement joins TRBV7-9 to TRBJ2-7. Germline V CDR1 and CDR2: SEHNR, FQNEAQ (reference sequence). The CDR3 covers 15 residues. CDR3 loop: CASSLAEKLSYEQYF.

This chain links TRBV10-3 with TRBJ1-1; the TCRdb D gene call, TRBD1, has no DNA to confirm it. The CDR3 sequence is 15 residues long. CDR1 is ENHRY, CDR2 SYGVKD, per germline. The CDR3 sequence is CAISDPGGRDTEAFF.

The chain uses TRBV19 and TRBJ2-2; with no DNA, the TCRdb D assignment of TRBD1 cannot be verified. The CDR3 runs to 16 residues. CDR1 is LNHDA and CDR2 is SQIVND in the germline V gene (reference sequence). CDR3 residues: CASSMGSRGPTGELFF.

The V call is TRBV28, the J call TRBJ2-3; absent DNA, TCRdb's TRBD2 call cannot be checked. CDR1 is MDHEN and CDR2 is SYDVKM in the germline V gene. CDR3 length equals 16 residues. CDR3 sequence: CASSFPREDSTDTQYF.

The chain links TRBV11-3 to TRBJ2-7. From germline, CDR1 is SGHNT and CDR2 YENEEA. This CDR3 is 14 amino acids long. CDR3 sequence: CASSLVADTYEQYF.

The gene calls are TRBV20-1 and TRBJ2-3; TCRdb indicates TRBD1, and absent DNA this call remains unverified. CDR1 DFQATT and CDR2 SNEGSKA come from the germline V gene (reference sequence). The CDR3 consists of 19 residues. The CDR3 sequence: CSAPPASGTGQVITDTQYF.

The V gene is TRBV14, the J gene TRBJ1-2; TCRdb names TRBD1, which stays unverified in the absence of DNA. CDR3 length: 15 residues. Germline V gives CDR1 SGHDN, CDR2 FVKESK. The CDR3: CASSQEYAGNYGYTF. Combining the CDR3 with reference TRBV14 and TRBJ1-2 gives the whole variable domain EAGVTQFPSHSVIEKGQTVTLRCDPISGHDNLYWYRRVMGKEIKFLLHFVKESKQDESGMPNNRFLAERTGGTYSTLKVQPAELEDSGVYFCASSQEYAGNYGYTFGSGTRLTVV.

V and J are TRBV7-8 and TRBJ2-2; TCRdb returns TRBD1, unconfirmable since there is no DNA. Germline values: CDR1 SGHVS, CDR2 FQNEAQ. The CDR3 loop spans 16 amino acids. CDR3 sequence reads: CASSSLWTGNTGELFF.

The rearrangement joins TRBV12-3 or TRBV12-4 to TRBJ2-3. The CDR3 loop spans 14 amino acids. The CDR3 spells CASSLEADTDTQYF.

J is TRBJ2-1 and V is TRBV28; TCRdb calls TRBD2, which cannot be checked without DNA. CDR1 MDHEN and CDR2 SYDVKM come from the germline V gene. The CDR3 loop spans 15 amino acids. CDR3 region: CASSISGRAGNEQFF.

This sequence joins TRBV28 and TRBJ2-1; TCRdb returns TRBD1, unconfirmable since there is no DNA. The CDR3 has 15 amino acids. Germline V gives CDR1 MDHEN, CDR2 SYDVKM. Here the CDR3 reads CASSLYGIGGDEQFF.

The chain combines TRBV23-1 with TRBJ2-1; TCRdb lists TRBD1, though no DNA is available to test this call. TRBV23-1 is marked as an open reading frame, function uncertain. CDR3 length equals 16 residues. The CDR3 is CASSQSGAAGRREQFF.

The chain couples TRBV4-3 to TRBJ1-1. This CDR3 contains 15 residues. Germline-derived CDR1 and CDR2 are LGHNA and YSLEER. The CDR3 loop is CASSQESGLVTEAFF.

This chain uses TRBV20-1 with TRBJ1-5; TCRdb's D call, TRBD1, is unchecked because there is no DNA. The germline V gene has CDR1 DFQATT and CDR2 SNEGSKA (reference sequence). The CDR3 extends over 13 amino acids. The CDR3 region is CSARDGGGQPQHF.

V is TRBV18 and J is TRBJ2-2. Germline loops: CDR1 KGHSH, CDR2 LQKENI. CDR3 length: 14 amino acids. CDR3 residues: CASTPTANTGELFF.

The chain couples TRBV28 to TRBJ2-2; with no DNA, the TCRdb D assignment of TRBD1 cannot be verified. Germline V CDR1 and CDR2: MDHEN, SYDVKM. The CDR3 is 16 amino acids. CDR3 amino acids: CASQERGTGFAGELFF.

The gene calls are TRBV27 and TRBJ2-7; checking the TCRdb D call of TRBD1 is not possible without DNA. Looked up from germline, CDR1 is MNHEY and CDR2 is SMNVEV (reference sequence). CDR3 length equals 16 residues. The CDR3: CASSLSPGQLSYEQYF.

The chain joins TRBV30 to TRBJ2-3; with no DNA, the TCRdb D assignment of TRBD1 cannot be verified. CDR3 size: 15 residues. Germline lookup yields CDR1 GTSNPN and CDR2 SVGIG (reference sequence). The chain's CDR3 is CACAPGGAYTDTQYF.

V usage is TRBV27 and J usage is TRBJ2-3. The CDR3 sequence is 13 residues long. CDR1 MNHEY and CDR2 SMNVEV come from the germline V gene (reference sequence). CDR3 loop: CASSLAGTDTQYF.

The rearrangement links TRBV12-3 or TRBV12-4 to TRBJ2-7; the TCRdb D gene call, TRBD2, has no DNA to confirm it. This CDR3 is 15 amino acids long. Here the CDR3 reads CASSSTSGRSYEQYF.

The chain carries TRBV12-3 or TRBV12-4 and TRBJ2-7. CDR3 length equals 14 residues. The CDR3 loop reads CASSLLGGPYEQYF.

The chain joins TRBV4-2 to TRBJ2-7. The germline V gene has CDR1 LGHNA and CDR2 YNFKEQ. This CDR3 region has 14 residues. The CDR3 sequence: CASSRFRDSYEQYF.

This chain connects TRBV5-1 to TRBJ1-1; absent DNA, TCRdb's TRBD1 call cannot be checked. Germline V gene lookup returns CDR1 SGHRS and CDR2 YFSETQ. The CDR3 covers 17 residues. CDR3 amino acids: CASSLVGQGRGNTEAFF.

The rearrangement links TRBV5-1 to TRBJ2-1; lacking DNA, the TRBD2 call made by TCRdb goes unchecked. Germline CDR1 and CDR2: SGHRS and YFSETQ. The CDR3 is 17 residues long. The CDR3 sequence is CASSLDSGASGFNEQFF.

V usage is TRBV7-9 and J usage is TRBJ2-2; the D gene TCRdb calls, TRBD1, cannot be checked with no DNA. CDR1 and CDR2 from the germline V gene are SEHNR and FQNEAQ (reference sequence). This CDR3 spans 15 amino acids. The CDR3 protein is CASSPPEAGSGELFF.